The 18 T cell receptor beta chains below all came from one sample that was sequenced in a study of blood T cell repertoires in COVID-19. Profiling relied on immunoSEQ multiplex PCR, and the TCRdb table lists in-frame clones only, not all of them. The sample lists around 270,000 clones; approximately 86% were seen once. The sequencing input was peripheral blood. The receptors were gathered from a man between 35 and 55 years old who had recovered from COVID-19.

The rearrangement uses TRBV6-6 and TRBJ1-2; 7 bases are a match to TRBD1. The V gene end was trimmed by 6 bases and the J gene end by 3 bases; junction bases not matched to a gene: 7. Germline lookup yields CDR1 MNHNY and CDR2 SVGAGI (reference sequence). This CDR3 has 14 residues. The CDR3 spells CASRKDRQDYGYTF. CDR3 DNA: TGTGCCAGCAGAAAGGACAGGCAGGACTATGGCTACACCTTC.

To note about this clone: Compared with germline, one end of the junction differs, possibly owing to a read error. This chain uses TRBV9 with TRBJ2-4; 7 bases are a match to TRBD1. Germline lookup yields CDR1 SGDLS and CDR2 YYNGEE. The CDR3 consists of 14 residues. Written as DNA, the CDR3 is TGTGCCAGCAGCGTAGCTGCCAATGAGGGGGCCAAAAACTTC. Amino acid sequence: CASSVAANEGAKNF.

The rearrangement uses TRBV6-6 and TRBJ2-7; 7 bases align to TRBD1. This CDR3 is built from 12 residues. V dropped 8 bases and J dropped 3; count of bases not matched to a gene: 4. Germline lookup yields CDR1 MNHNY and CDR2 SVGAGI (reference sequence). The CDR3 region has the DNA TGTGCCAGCGGTAGACAGGGCTACGAGCAGTACTTC. Translation: CASGRQGYEQYF.

The genes are TRBV7-3 and TRBJ1-2; TRBD1 matches 11 bases. In germline, CDR1 is SGHTA, CDR2 FQGTGA. Germline trimming cut 7 bases from V and 5 bases from J; bases unmatched to any gene: 9. The CDR3 runs to 15 residues. The CDR3 region is CASKPSGQGAYGYTF. DNA of the CDR3: TGTGCCAGCAAGCCCAGCGGACAGGGGGCGTATGGCTACACCTTC.

This chain joins TRBV9 and TRBJ2-7; D gene unclear. The germline V and J ends were trimmed by 4 bases and 3 bases, with 14 bases remaining between them. The CDR3 sequence is 14 residues long. Germline V gives CDR1 SGDLS, CDR2 YYNGEE. Written as DNA, the CDR3 is TGTGCCAGCAGCCCTAGTGCCCGGTTCTACGAGCAGTACTTC. Residues: CASSPSARFYEQYF.

The DNA of the CDR3 is TGTGCCAGCAGTCGACAGGGGGCCGGGAATGAGCAGTTCTTC. Protein product: CASSRQGAGNEQFF. The genes are TRBV6-7 and TRBJ2-1, with 10 bases matching TRBD1. TRBV6-7 is known as an ORF, though its function is uncertain. The J segment lost 7 bases and the V segment lost 5 bases, leaving 5 bases of the junction unmatched. This CDR3 is 14 amino acids long.

This clone was counted only a few times. The V call is TRBV7-8, the J call TRBJ2-7, with D possibly TRBD2 on 6 matching bases. The V gene lost 5 bases and the J gene lost 2 bases, with 13 bases spanning the gap. The CDR3 runs to 14 residues. Germline V CDR1 and CDR2: SGHVS, FQNEAQ. The CDR3 DNA sequence: TGTGCCAGCAGCCAACTAGCACTCGCCTACGAGCAGTACTTC. Translated: CASSQLALAYEQYF.

The chain uses TRBV18 and TRBJ1-5; D might be TRBD1 (6 bases). The V gene's germline CDR1 is KGHSH and CDR2 LQKENI. V lost 2 bases and J lost 6, with 20 bases in between. CDR3 length equals 17 residues. The CDR3 protein is CASSPRGFGQTLQPQHF. The CDR3 DNA follows: TGTGCCAGCTCACCAAGAGGCTTCGGACAGACCCTTCAGCCCCAGCATTTT.

The J gene is TRBJ1-2, the V gene TRBV27; TRBD1 matches 8 bases. V lost 5 bases and J lost 4; bases outside the gene matches: 3. The CDR3 consists of 13 residues. Germline V gene data show CDR1 as MNHEY and CDR2 as SMNVEV (reference sequence). CDR3 residues: CASSQDRAYGYTF. CDR3 in DNA: TGTGCCAGCAGTCAGGACAGGGCCTATGGCTACACCTTC.

This sequence joins TRBV6-2 or TRBV6-3 and TRBJ2-7; D gene uncertain. Germline V gives CDR1 MNHEY, CDR2 SVGEGT. CDR3 size: 14 residues. V was cut by 2 bases and J by 6 bases, with 14 bases left in between. The CDR3 DNA reads as TGTGCCAGCAGTTACAGTCCCCGGTTTTTCGAGCAGTACTTC. This translates into CASSYSPRFFEQYF.

Only a few counts were recorded for this clone. This chain joins TRBV7-9 and TRBJ2-1; 11 bases fit TRBD2. The CDR3 covers 15 residues. Per germline, CDR1 SEHNR and CDR2 FQNEAQ (reference sequence). J gave up 8 bases and V 1 base, and 4 bases lay outside the gene matches. This CDR3 reads CASSLVAGGRDEQFF. The CDR3 nucleotides read TGTGCCAGCAGCTTAGTAGCGGGAGGGAGGGATGAGCAGTTCTTC.

Here the CDR3 DNA reads TGTGCCAGCAAAGGAGTAGCGACCTACGAGCAGTACTTC. Translating gives CASKGVATYEQYF. The chain carries TRBV2 and TRBJ2-7; D may be TRBD2 (5 bases). The CDR3 is 13 residues long. Germline values: CDR1 SNHLY, CDR2 FYNNEI. Trimming stripped 7 bases from V and 2 bases from J, with 12 bases between.

V is TRBV27 and J is TRBJ2-7; possible D gene TRBD1, 5 bases. CDR3 length equals 13 residues. Trimming cost V 5 bases and J 1 base, with 9 bases left between them. The germline CDR1 and CDR2 sequences are MNHEY and SMNVEV (reference sequence). The CDR3 here is CASSLQGSYEQYF. DNA of the CDR3: TGTGCCAGCAGTCTGCAGGGTTCCTACGAGCAGTACTTC.

The table lists this clone with a count of one. The CDR3 protein is CASSPARGRGTGELFF. The CDR3 DNA follows: TGCGCCAGCAGCCCAGCTAGGGGGCGCGGCACCGGGGAGCTGTTTTTT. The chain couples TRBV5-1 to TRBJ2-2; 7 nucleotides match TRBD1. Germline loops: CDR1 SGHRS, CDR2 YFSETQ. This CDR3 is 16 amino acids long. V gave up 4 bases and J gave up 4 bases; unmatched junction bases: 10.

V gene TRBV27 combines with J gene TRBJ2-3; 9 positions agree with TRBD1. CDR1 and CDR2 from the germline V gene are MNHEY and SMNVEV (reference sequence). The ends lost 2 bases at V and 1 base at J; junction bases unmatched: 1. The length of the CDR3 is 15 residues. The CDR3 nucleotides are TGTGCCAGCAGTTTAACAGGGGGCGGCACAGATACGCAGTATTTT. Translating it yields CASSLTGGGTDTQYF.

The chain links TRBV21-1 to TRBJ2-7; the D call of TRBD2 is as the table states it, not checked on the DNA. TRBV21-1 corresponds to a pseudogene. The CDR3 totals 14 residues. CDR3: CASSPGLLTYEQYF. The DNA of the CDR3 is TGTGCCAGCAGCCCAGGACTTCTAACCTACGAGCAGTACTTC.

The rearrangement links TRBV2 to TRBJ2-7; TRBD2 agrees at 8 bases. The CDR3 is made up of 15 amino acids. The V gene's germline CDR1 is SNHLY and CDR2 FYNNEI. Trimming removed 7 bases from V and 0 bases from J; junction bases left unmatched: 8. In DNA, the CDR3 is TGTGCCAGCAAGCTGGCTAGCGGGCCCTCCTACGAGCAGTACTTC. Encoded protein: CASKLASGPSYEQYF.

This chain joins TRBV27 and TRBJ2-2; D is uncertain. V dropped 7 bases and J dropped 6 bases, with 15 bases sitting between them. The CDR3 is 14 residues long. The germline V gene encodes CDR1 MNHEY and CDR2 SMNVEV (reference sequence). In nucleotides, the CDR3 is TGTGCCAGCACCTCCTGGGCCCTCGCCGGGGAGCTGTTTTTT. This sequence encodes CASTSWALAGELFF.